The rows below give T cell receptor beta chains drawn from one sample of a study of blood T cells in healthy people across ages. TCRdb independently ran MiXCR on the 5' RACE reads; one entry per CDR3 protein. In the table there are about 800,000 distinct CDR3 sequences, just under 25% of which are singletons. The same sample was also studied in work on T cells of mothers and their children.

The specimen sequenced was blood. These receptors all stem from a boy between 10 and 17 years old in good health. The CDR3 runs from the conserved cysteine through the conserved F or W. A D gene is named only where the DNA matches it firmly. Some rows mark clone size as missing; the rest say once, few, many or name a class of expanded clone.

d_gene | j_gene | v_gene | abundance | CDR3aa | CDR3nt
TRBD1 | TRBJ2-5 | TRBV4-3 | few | CASSQIGQGETQYF | TGCGCCAGCAGCCAGATAGGACAGGGAGAGACCCAGTACTTC
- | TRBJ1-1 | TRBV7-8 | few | CASRTRGGNTEAFF | TGTGCCAGCAGGACCCGGGGTGGGAACACTGAAGCTTTCTTT
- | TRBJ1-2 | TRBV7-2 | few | CASSLFLDYGYTF | TGTGCCAGCAGCTTATTTTTGGACTATGGCTACACCTTC
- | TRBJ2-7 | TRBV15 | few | CATSRDRWDEQYF | TGTGCCACCAGCAGAGACCGGTGGGACGAGCAGTACTTC
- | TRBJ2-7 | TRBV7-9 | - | CASSLDDGFYEQYF | TGTGCCAGCAGCCTCGACGACGGTTTTTACGAGCAGTACTTC
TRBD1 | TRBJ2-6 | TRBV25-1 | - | CASSESFTGGSGANVLTF | TGTGCCAGCAGTGAATCCTTCACAGGGGGCTCTGGGGCCAACGTCCTGACTTTC
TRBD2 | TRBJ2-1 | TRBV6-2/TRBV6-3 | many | CASSLLAGGSNEQFF | TGTGCCAGCAGCCTTTTAGCGGGGGGAAGCAATGAGCAGTTCTTC
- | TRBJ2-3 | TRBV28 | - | CASGYIDTDTQYF | TGTGCCAGCGGATACATTGATACAGATACGCAGTATTTT
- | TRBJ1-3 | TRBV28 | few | CASSLVGGLGNTIYF | TGTGCCAGCAGTCTAGTAGGGGGGCTTGGAAACACCATATATTTT
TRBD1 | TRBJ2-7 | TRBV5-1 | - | CASSLVDREHEQYF | TGCGCCAGCAGCTTGGTGGACAGGGAACACGAGCAGTACTTC
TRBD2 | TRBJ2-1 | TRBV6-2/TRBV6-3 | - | CASSYSIWAGGRDEQFF | TGTGCCAGCAGTTACTCGATTTGGGCGGGGGGGCGAGATGAGCAGTTCTTC
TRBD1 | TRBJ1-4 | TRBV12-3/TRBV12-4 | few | CASSSAGGKLFF | TGTGCCAGCAGTTCGGCAGGGGGGAAACTGTTTTTT
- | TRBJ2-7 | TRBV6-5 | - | CACSPDIYEQYF | TGTGCCTGCAGCCCCGACATTTACGAGCAGTACTTC
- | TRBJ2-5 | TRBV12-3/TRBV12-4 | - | CASSFGDTLQYF | TGTGCCAGCAGTTTTGGCGATACATTGCAGTACTTC
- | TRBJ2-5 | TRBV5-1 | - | CASRSGALSIGETQYF | TGCGCCAGCAGATCAGGAGCGTTGAGTATAGGAGAGACCCAGTACTTC
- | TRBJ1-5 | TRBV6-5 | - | CASKGEPFEPQHF | TGTGCCAGCAAGGGGGAACCTTTCGAGCCCCAGCATTTT
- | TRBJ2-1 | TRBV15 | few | CAASRYRDDNEQFF | TGTGCCGCCAGCAGATACAGGGATGACAATGAGCAGTTCTTC
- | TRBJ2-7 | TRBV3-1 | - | CASSQAGTLDEQYF | TGTGCCAGCAGCCAAGCTGGGACGCTGGACGAGCAGTACTTC
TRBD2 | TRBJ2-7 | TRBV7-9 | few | CASSPHWAGGYEQYF | TGTGCCAGCAGCCCCCACTGGGCGGGAGGGTACGAGCAGTACTTC
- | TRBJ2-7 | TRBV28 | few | CASSALEGTYEQYF | TGTGCCAGCAGTGCCCTTGAGGGAACCTACGAGCAGTACTTC
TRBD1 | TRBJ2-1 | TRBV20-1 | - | CSASKVGRTGGPPGNEQFF | TGCAGTGCTAGTAAGGTTGGGCGGACAGGGGGACCTCCTGGCAATGAGCAGTTCTTC
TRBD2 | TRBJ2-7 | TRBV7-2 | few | CASIRGLAGEYPYEQYF | TGTGCCAGCATCCGGGGACTAGCGGGAGAGTACCCCTACGAGCAGTACTTC
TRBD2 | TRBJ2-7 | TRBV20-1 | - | CSARSGGAYEQYF | TGCAGTGCGAGGAGCGGGGGGGCCTACGAGCAGTACTTC
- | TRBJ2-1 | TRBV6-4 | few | CASSDVDNNEQFF | TGTGCCAGCAGTGACGTAGATAACAATGAGCAGTTCTTC
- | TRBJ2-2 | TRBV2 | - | CASSESGGELFF | TGTGCCAGCAGTGAAAGCGGCGGGGAGCTGTTTTTT
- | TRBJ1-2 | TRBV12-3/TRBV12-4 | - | CASSLGLIDGYTF | TGTGCCAGCAGTTTAGGGTTGATAGATGGCTACACCTTC
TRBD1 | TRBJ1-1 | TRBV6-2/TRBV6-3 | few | CASSRDRVNTEAFF | TGTGCCAGCAGTCGTGACAGGGTAAACACTGAAGCTTTCTTT
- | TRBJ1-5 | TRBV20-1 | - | CSAIRAHNQPQHF | TGCAGTGCTATTCGGGCGCACAATCAGCCCCAGCATTTT
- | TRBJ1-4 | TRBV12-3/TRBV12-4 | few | CASSLSQRVEKLFF | TGTGCCAGCAGTTTGTCACAAAGAGTTGAAAAACTGTTTTTT
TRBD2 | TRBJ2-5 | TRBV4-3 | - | CASSQDFQAGLQETQYF | TGCGCCAGCAGCCAAGATTTTCAAGCGGGGCTCCAAGAGACCCAGTACTTC
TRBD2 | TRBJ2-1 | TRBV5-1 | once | CASSDKAGGSYNEQFF | TGCGCCAGCAGCGATAAAGCGGGGGGGTCCTACAATGAGCAGTTCTTC
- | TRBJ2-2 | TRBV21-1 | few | CASSNVGRGELFF | TGTGCCAGCAGCAACGTTGGCCGCGGGGAGCTGTTTTTT
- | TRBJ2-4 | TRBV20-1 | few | CSVRGSPLAKNIQYF | TGCAGTGTCAGAGGTTCTCCTTTAGCCAAAAACATTCAGTACTTC
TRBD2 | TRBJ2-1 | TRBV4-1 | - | CASSQDRVTSGHYNEQFF | TGCGCCAGCAGCCAAGATAGGGTAACTAGCGGACACTACAATGAGCAGTTCTTC
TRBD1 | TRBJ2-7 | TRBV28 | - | CASSSSGTGSGEQYF | TGTGCCAGCAGTTCCTCCGGGACAGGGTCAGGCGAGCAGTACTTC
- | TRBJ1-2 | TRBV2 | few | CASSEEGQGNYGYTF | TGTGCCAGCAGTGAAGAGGGGCAGGGGAACTATGGCTACACCTTC
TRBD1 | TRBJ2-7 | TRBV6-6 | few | CASSRADRGYEQYF | TGTGCCAGCAGCCGAGCGGACAGGGGTTACGAGCAGTACTTC
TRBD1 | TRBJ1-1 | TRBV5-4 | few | CASSQDRGFLGTEAFF | TGTGCCAGCAGCCAGGACAGGGGTTTTTTGGGCACTGAAGCTTTCTTT
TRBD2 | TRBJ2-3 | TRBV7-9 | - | CASSSEPSGRTDTQYF | TGTGCCAGCAGCTCAGAACCTAGCGGGAGAACAGATACGCAGTATTTT
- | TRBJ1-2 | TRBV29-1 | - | CSVASGGGYGYTF | TGCAGCGTCGCCTCTGGGGGCGGCTATGGCTACACCTTC
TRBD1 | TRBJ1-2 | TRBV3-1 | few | CASSRQGVGGIGYTF | TGTGCCAGCAGCCGCCAGGGGGTGGGGGGTATCGGCTACACCTTC
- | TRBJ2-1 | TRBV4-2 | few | CASSQDSWKAPYNEQFF | TGTGCCAGCAGCCAAGATTCGTGGAAAGCGCCCTACAATGAGCAGTTCTTC
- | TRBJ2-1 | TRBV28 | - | CASSYGTLVLGPQFF | TGTGCCAGCAGTTACGGGACTTTAGTTCTGGGGCCTCAGTTCTTC
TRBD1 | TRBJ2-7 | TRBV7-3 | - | CASSRIGTGVNEQYF | TGTGCCAGCAGCCGAATCGGGACAGGGGTAAACGAGCAGTACTTC
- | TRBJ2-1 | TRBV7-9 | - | CASGENEQFF | TGTGCCAGCGGGGAGAATGAGCAGTTCTTC
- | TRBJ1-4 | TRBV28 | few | CASSLGVKGQEKLFF | TGTGCCAGCAGTTTAGGAGTAAAGGGCCAGGAAAAACTGTTTTTT
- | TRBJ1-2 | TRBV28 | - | CASRPETGINYGYTF | TGTGCCAGCAGACCTGAAACAGGGATTAACTATGGCTACACCTTC
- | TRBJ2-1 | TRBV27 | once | CASSHGTGVQFF | TGTGCCAGCAGTCACGGGACCGGAGTACAGTTCTTC
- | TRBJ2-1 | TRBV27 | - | CASGDPGTSYNEQFF | TGTGCCAGCGGTGACCCGGGGACATCCTACAATGAGCAGTTCTTC
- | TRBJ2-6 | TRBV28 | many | CASSFQGSGANVLTF | TGTGCCAGCAGCTTCCAGGGATCTGGGGCCAACGTCCTGACTTTC
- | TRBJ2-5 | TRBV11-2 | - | CASSRAAYQYF | TGTGCCAGCAGTCGTGCGGCATACCAGTACTTC
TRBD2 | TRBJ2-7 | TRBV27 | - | CASSPLAGVGYEQYF | TGTGCCAGCAGTCCGCTAGCGGGAGTGGGCTACGAGCAGTACTTC
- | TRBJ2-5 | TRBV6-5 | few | CASSPWLGEETQYF | TGTGCCAGCAGCCCCTGGTTGGGCGAAGAGACCCAGTACTTC
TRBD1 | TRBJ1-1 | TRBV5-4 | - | CASSPGQGAGRTEAFF | TGTGCCAGCAGCCCCGGACAGGGGGCTGGTAGGACTGAAGCTTTCTTT